The rows below give T cell receptor beta chains drawn from one sample of a study of T cells in localized non-small cell lung cancer. Measured with immunoSEQ multiplex PCR; TCRdb has only the in-frame clones, and not every one. In the table there are roughly 1,400 clones, 26% of which are singletons. The sample here was lung tumor tissue, taken before any cancer treatment. These receptors all stem from a woman between 35 and 75 years old with stage II lung adenocarcinoma. Both conserved end residues are part of each CDR3. A D gene is named only where the DNA matches it firmly. Rows give clone size only sometimes, using once, few, many, or a class for an expanded clone.

clone size,CDR3 length,V gene,J gene,D gene,CDR3 protein,CDR3 DNA
medium-sized,15,TRBV11-3,TRBJ2-3,TRBD2,CASRPSGGALYTQYF,TGTGCCAGCAGACCCAGCGGGGGGGCCTTATATACGCAGTATTTT
few,15,TRBV14,TRBJ1-1,NA,CASSQDQGGYTEAFF,TGTGCCAGCAGCCAAGATCAGGGAGGGTACACTGAAGCTTTCTTT
large,12,TRBV6-8,TRBJ2-1,TRBD2,CASSGGVDEQFF,TGTGCCAGCAGTGGGGGGGTCGATGAGCAGTTCTTC
few,16,TRBV6-8,TRBJ2-7,NA,CASNIATGTLSYEQYF,TGTGCCAGCAATATCGCTACAGGGACCCTCTCCTACGAGCAGTACTTC
few,16,TRBV6-8,TRBJ1-4,NA,CASSYRPGPTNEKLFF,TGTGCCAGCAGTTACCGTCCCGGACCAACTAATGAAAAACTGTTTTTT
medium-sized,14,TRBV11-3,TRBJ1-2,TRBD1,CASSRIRGHGGYTF,TGTGCCAGCAGCCGCATCAGGGGGCACGGTGGCTACACCTTC
NA,13,TRBV29-1,TRBJ1-1,NA,CSVKPSWGTEAFF,TGCAGCGTGAAGCCTAGCTGGGGGACTGAAGCTTTCTTT
NA,18,TRBV19,TRBJ1-4,TRBD1,CASSRGRTGSATNEKLFF,TGTGCCAGTAGCCGCGGAAGGACAGGGTCTGCAACTAATGAAAAACTGTTTTTT
NA,14,TRBV10-3,TRBJ2-5,NA,CAISESGFGETQYF,TGTGCCATCAGTGAGTCGGGTTTCGGGGAGACCCAGTACTTC
medium-sized,14,TRBV11-3,TRBJ1-2,TRBD1,CASTLGQFNYGYTF,TGTGCCAGCACCCTGGGACAGTTTAACTATGGCTACACCTTC
few,13,TRBV28,TRBJ1-5,NA,CASSFSPNQPQHF,TGTGCCAGCAGTTTTAGTCCCAATCAGCCCCAGCATTTT
NA,14,TRBV25-1,TRBJ1-5,NA,CASSEYRVGQPQHF,TGTGCCAGCAGTGAATACAGGGTGGGACAGCCCCAGCATTTT
large,14,TRBV6-8,TRBJ1-4,TRBD1,CASSDRGGTEKLFF,TGTGCCAGCAGTGACAGGGGTGGGACTGAAAAACTGTTTTTT
NA,13,TRBV6-8,TRBJ1-2,TRBD1,CASSPGTGDGYTF,TGTGCCAGCAGTCCCGGGACAGGGGATGGCTACACCTTC
medium-sized,13,TRBV6-8,TRBJ1-2,NA,CASDSTANYGYTF,TGTGCCAGCGACAGTACAGCTAACTATGGCTACACCTTC
NA,15,TRBV18,TRBJ1-2,TRBD1,CASSPLQGADYGYTF,TGTGCCAGCTCACCACTTCAGGGGGCGGACTATGGCTACACCTTC
medium-sized,14,TRBV11-3,TRBJ2-3,NA,CASTPAGPADTQYF,TGTGCCAGCACTCCGGCGGGTCCTGCAGATACGCAGTATTTT
NA,15,TRBV15,TRBJ1-5,NA,CATSQGLLSNQPQHF,TGTGCCACCAGCCAAGGACTGCTCAGCAATCAGCCCCAGCATTTT
few,12,TRBV6-8,TRBJ2-7,NA,CASSDLGHEQYF,TGTGCCAGCAGTGACCTAGGTCACGAGCAGTACTTC
NA,15,TRBV29-1,TRBJ2-5,TRBD1,CSVLSPGQGKETQYF,TGCAGCGTGCTCTCTCCGGGACAGGGGAAAGAGACCCAGTACTTC
few,15,TRBV5-1,TRBJ2-5,NA,CASSLAGAVGETQYF,TGCGCCAGCAGCTTGGCCGGGGCCGTAGGAGAGACCCAGTACTTC
NA,14,TRBV19,TRBJ1-1,NA,CASSNRDGNTEAFF,TGTGCCAGTAGTAATCGGGACGGAAACACTGAAGCTTTCTTT
NA,15,TRBV18,TRBJ2-3,TRBD2,CASSGTSGRKDTQYF,TGTGCCAGCTCAGGGACTAGCGGGAGAAAGGATACGCAGTATTTT
NA,15,TRBV5-1,TRBJ1-4,NA,CASRNEGGGNEKLFF,TGCGCCAGCAGGAACGAGGGGGGCGGAAATGAAAAACTGTTTTTT
few,15,TRBV11-3,TRBJ2-1,TRBD2,CASSYLAGGRNEQFF,TGTGCCAGCAGCTATCTAGCGGGGGGGCGGAATGAGCAGTTCTTC
few,15,TRBV15,TRBJ2-2,TRBD1,CATSRGTGGTGELFF,TGTGCCACCAGCAGAGGGACAGGGGGAACCGGGGAGCTGTTTTTT
once,13,TRBV19,TRBJ2-5,NA,CASSGLGQETQYF,TGTGCCAGTAGTGGTTTGGGGCAAGAGACCCAGTACTTC
few,13,TRBV28,TRBJ2-4,NA,CASRHQWVKLVNF,TGTGCCAGCAGGCACCAATGGGTAAAGCTCGTGAACTTC
NA,13,TRBV6-8,TRBJ2-7,TRBD1,CAIRTGGSHEQYF,TGTGCCATCAGGACAGGGGGCTCCCACGAGCAGTACTTC
once,13,TRBV19,TRBJ2-4,NA,CASKGGPKNIQYF,TGTGCCAGTAAAGGAGGCCCCAAAAACATTCAGTACTTC
NA,12,TRBV29-1,TRBJ2-1,TRBD2,CSVRPSGSEQFF,TGCAGCGTGAGACCTAGCGGGAGCGAGCAGTTCTTC
NA,15,TRBV28,TRBJ2-7,TRBD2,CASSPSSGLTYEQYF,TGTGCCAGCAGTCCGTCTAGCGGGCTTACCTACGAGCAGTACTTC
large,15,TRBV28,TRBJ2-7,TRBD2,CASSLSPSGSYEQYF,TGTGCCAGCAGCCTTTCACCTAGCGGCTCCTACGAGCAGTACTTC
NA,15,TRBV11-3,TRBJ1-3,NA,CASSLVGGSGNTIYF,TGTGCCAGCAGCTTAGTTGGGGGCTCTGGAAACACCATATATTTT
NA,13,TRBV1,TRBJ2-2,NA,CTSSHRNTGELFF,TGCACCAGCAGCCATCGTAACACCGGGGAGCTGTTTTTT
few,13,TRBV2,TRBJ2-4,NA,CASSLRVENIQYF,TGTGCCAGCAGTTTAAGGGTCGAGAACATTCAGTACTTC
medium-sized,15,TRBV11-3,TRBJ2-1,TRBD2,CASSRSGSPYNEQFF,TGTGCCAGCAGCCGTAGCGGGAGTCCTTACAATGAGCAGTTCTTC